This T cell receptor (beta chain) was captured in a study of blood T cell repertoires in COVID-19. Whole-study context: Material from acute and convalescent COVID-19 was sourced from the United States, Italy and Spain. T cells, B-cell-depleted T cells, or PBMCs provided the cDNA or gDNA that served as material.

Patients in Seattle were enrolled during active infection, then followed longitudinally. In the original processing: Reference gene primers were amplified, and this amplification served to estimate nucleated cell counts. Produced via immunoSEQ multiplex PCR; TCRdb's table is partial and in-frame only. From that table come the V and J calls and clone size; the DNA was used to work out D and trimming. The sample gives fewer than 450,000 clones, over 80% of which show up once; about 6% is in the top ten. The clonotype originates from a woman aged 45-65 years with COVID-19, enrolled during active disease. The sample consisted of peripheral blood.

CDR3 sequence reads: CASSLRSGGDTEAFF. CDR3 DNA sequence: TGTGCCAGCAGCCTTCGAAGTGGGGGCGACACTGAAGCTTTCTTT. The J gene is TRBJ1-1, the V gene TRBV9; possible D gene TRBD1, 6 bases. Germline assignment: CDR1 SGDLS and CDR2 YYNGEE. Trimming left V 4 bases short and J 3 bases short, with 16 bases between. CDR3 length: 15 residues.